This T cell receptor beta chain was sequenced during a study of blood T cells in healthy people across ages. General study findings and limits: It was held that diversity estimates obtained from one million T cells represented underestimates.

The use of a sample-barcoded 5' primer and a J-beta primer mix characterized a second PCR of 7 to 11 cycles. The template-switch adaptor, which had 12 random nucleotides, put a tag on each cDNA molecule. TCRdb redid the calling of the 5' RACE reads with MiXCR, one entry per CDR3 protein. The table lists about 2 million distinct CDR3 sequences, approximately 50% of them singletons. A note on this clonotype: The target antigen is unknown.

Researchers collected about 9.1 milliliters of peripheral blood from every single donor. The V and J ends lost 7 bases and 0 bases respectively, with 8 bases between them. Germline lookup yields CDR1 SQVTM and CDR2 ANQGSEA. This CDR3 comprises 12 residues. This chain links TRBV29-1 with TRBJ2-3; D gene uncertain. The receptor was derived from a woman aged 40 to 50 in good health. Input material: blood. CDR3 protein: CSGQSSTDTQYF. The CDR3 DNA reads TGCAGCGGACAATCTAGCACAGATACGCAGTATTTT.